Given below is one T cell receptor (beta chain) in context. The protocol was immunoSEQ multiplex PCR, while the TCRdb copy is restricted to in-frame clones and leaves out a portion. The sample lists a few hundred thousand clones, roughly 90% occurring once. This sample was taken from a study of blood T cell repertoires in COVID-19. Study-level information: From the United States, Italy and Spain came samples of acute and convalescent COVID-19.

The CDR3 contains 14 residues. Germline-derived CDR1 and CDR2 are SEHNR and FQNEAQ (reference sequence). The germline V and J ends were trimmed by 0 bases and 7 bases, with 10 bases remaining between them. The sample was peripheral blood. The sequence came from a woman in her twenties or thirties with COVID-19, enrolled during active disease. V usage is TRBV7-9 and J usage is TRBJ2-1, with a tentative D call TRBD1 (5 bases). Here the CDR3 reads CASSLALGENEQFF. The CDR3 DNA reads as TGTGCCAGCAGCTTAGCTTTAGGGGAAAATGAGCAGTTCTTC. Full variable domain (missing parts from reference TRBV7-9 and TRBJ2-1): DTGVSQNPRHKITKRGQNVTFRCDPISEHNRLYWYRQTLGQGPEFLTYFQNEAQLEKSRLLSDRFSAERPKGSFSTLEIQRTEQGDSAMYLCASSLALGENEQFFGPGTRLTVL.